This T cell receptor beta chain was recovered during a study of T cell changes during pregnancy in multiple sclerosis. The assay was immunoSEQ multiplex PCR, and TCRdb's table has in-frame clones only and misses some. The sample records about 64,000 clones, 95% to 97% being singletons. The germline gives CDR1 KGHSH, CDR2 LQKENI. The CDR3 has 16 amino acids. Trimming at V came to 3 bases and at J to 2 bases, leaving 7 bases not matched to a gene. The sequencing used CD8+ T cells from peripheral blood mononuclear cells, collected after pregnancy. The chain couples TRBV18 to TRBJ2-3; TRBD2 matches at 8 bases. The TCR was taken from a female donor with multiple sclerosis, enrolled in a pregnancy study. CDR3 loop: CASSPTSGGLTDTQYF. The CDR3 region has the DNA TGTGCCAGCTCACCGACGAGCGGGGGCCTCACAGATACGCAGTATTTT. The whole variable domain, filled in from reference TRBV18 and TRBJ2-3, reads NAGVMQNPRHLVRRRGQEARLRCSPMKGHSHVYWYRQLPEEGLKFMVYLQKENIIDESGMPKERFSAEFPKEGPSILRIQQVVRGDSAAYFCASSPTSGGLTDTQYFGPGTRLTVL.